This TCR beta chain is from a study of long-term antiretroviral therapy in people with HIV. The wider study: Samples from the earliest time points predate the 2015 immediate-ART recommendation by about a decade.

The CDR3 contains 13 residues. Germline CDR1 reads SGHKS; CDR2 reads YYEKEE (reference sequence). Trimming shortened V by 3 bases and J by 6 bases, and 9 bases separated the two germline ends. Runs used v3.0 of the immunoSEQ assay and were done at survey level. Method: immunoSEQ multiplex PCR; TCRdb's copy keeps in-frame clones and lacks some. The table includes about 28,000 clones, 65% to 85% detected once. The study's findings and limits: Diversity remained lower than transplant donor controls, even though it increased after ART. Across all time points, the repertoire was dominated by clones that expanded before ART. The blood, collected between about 2003 and 2017, was possibly taken under older ART regimens.

A word on this clone: No antigen is known for it.

The chain links TRBV5-5 to TRBJ1-4, with D hard to call. Here the sequenced sample was unsorted PBMCs, taken 0.4 years after starting antiretroviral therapy. The sequence was collected from a man between 18 and 35 years old with HIV. In DNA, the CDR3 is TGTGCCAGCAGCTCTGACAAATATGAAAAACTGTTTTTT. It translates to CASSSDKYEKLFF.